The subject of this entry is one T cell receptor (beta chain). Trimming left V 3 bases short and J 10 bases short, with 13 bases between. The germline V gene has CDR1 SGHDN and CDR2 FVKESK. The CDR3 runs to 13 residues. The data derive from a study of blood T cell repertoires in COVID-19. Study-wide background: Samples representing acute and convalescent COVID-19 were sourced from the United States, Italy and Spain. T cells, B-cell-depleted T cells, or PBMCs supplied cDNA or gDNA.

Original analysis: Reference gene primers were amplified, and this amplification served to estimate nucleated cell counts. Generated by immunoSEQ multiplex PCR, the TCRdb table keeps only in-frame clones and is missing some. V and J calls and clone size come straight from that table; D and trimming were deduced from the DNA. The sample records tens of thousands of clones, 75% to 85% being singletons. The receptor's source is a human donor in a cohort sampled during active COVID-19. This chain connects TRBV14 to TRBJ2-1; perhaps TRBD2 as D (5 bases). The sequenced sample was peripheral blood. CDR3 sequence reads: CASSHQASQEQFF. Written as DNA, the CDR3 is TGTGCCAGCAGCCACCAAGCTAGCCAGGAGCAGTTCTTC.